Described below is a single T cell receptor (beta chain) sequence and its context. Its target is not known. The junction had 12 bases not matched to a gene; V was cut back by 3 bases and J by 5 bases. Germline lookup yields CDR1 SGHRS and CDR2 YFSETQ. This CDR3 comprises 17 residues. The data are from a study of shared clonotypes between healthy human individuals. Study-wide points: Researchers sampled blood only, noting tissue repertoires likely differ.

All donors qualified as healthy HIV-negative adults and had experienced no recent acute infections or vaccinations. Each donor was a Caucasian adult residing in Nashville, Tennessee. The study separated CD4+ cells into CD45RA+ naive and CD45RA-negative memory subsets. Clones were sequenced by immunoSEQ multiplex PCR, and TCRdb holds only the in-frame ones, with some missing. The profile shows 2,500,000 or so clones, around 90% of them singletons. The receptor comes from a man in his late teens or twenties in good health. Some clones in this sample may be carry-over from other donors' samples. The rearrangement joins TRBV5-1 to TRBJ1-1; 11 positions agree with TRBD1. Sequencing was done on a sample of naive CD4+ T cells from PBMCs. The subset: CD45RA+ positively selected. DNA of the CDR3: TGCGCCAGCAGCTCCGTAGGACAGGGGGCTCGAGGGACTGAAGCTTTCTTT. Amino acid sequence: CASSSVGQGARGTEAFF. Full variable domain (rest looked up from reference TRBV5-1 and TRBJ1-1): KAGVTQTPRYLIKTRGQQVTLSCSPISGHRSVSWYQQTPGQGLQFLFEYFSETQRNKGNFPGRFSGRQFSNSRSEMNVSTLELGDSALYLCASSSVGQGARGTEAFFGQGTRLTVV.